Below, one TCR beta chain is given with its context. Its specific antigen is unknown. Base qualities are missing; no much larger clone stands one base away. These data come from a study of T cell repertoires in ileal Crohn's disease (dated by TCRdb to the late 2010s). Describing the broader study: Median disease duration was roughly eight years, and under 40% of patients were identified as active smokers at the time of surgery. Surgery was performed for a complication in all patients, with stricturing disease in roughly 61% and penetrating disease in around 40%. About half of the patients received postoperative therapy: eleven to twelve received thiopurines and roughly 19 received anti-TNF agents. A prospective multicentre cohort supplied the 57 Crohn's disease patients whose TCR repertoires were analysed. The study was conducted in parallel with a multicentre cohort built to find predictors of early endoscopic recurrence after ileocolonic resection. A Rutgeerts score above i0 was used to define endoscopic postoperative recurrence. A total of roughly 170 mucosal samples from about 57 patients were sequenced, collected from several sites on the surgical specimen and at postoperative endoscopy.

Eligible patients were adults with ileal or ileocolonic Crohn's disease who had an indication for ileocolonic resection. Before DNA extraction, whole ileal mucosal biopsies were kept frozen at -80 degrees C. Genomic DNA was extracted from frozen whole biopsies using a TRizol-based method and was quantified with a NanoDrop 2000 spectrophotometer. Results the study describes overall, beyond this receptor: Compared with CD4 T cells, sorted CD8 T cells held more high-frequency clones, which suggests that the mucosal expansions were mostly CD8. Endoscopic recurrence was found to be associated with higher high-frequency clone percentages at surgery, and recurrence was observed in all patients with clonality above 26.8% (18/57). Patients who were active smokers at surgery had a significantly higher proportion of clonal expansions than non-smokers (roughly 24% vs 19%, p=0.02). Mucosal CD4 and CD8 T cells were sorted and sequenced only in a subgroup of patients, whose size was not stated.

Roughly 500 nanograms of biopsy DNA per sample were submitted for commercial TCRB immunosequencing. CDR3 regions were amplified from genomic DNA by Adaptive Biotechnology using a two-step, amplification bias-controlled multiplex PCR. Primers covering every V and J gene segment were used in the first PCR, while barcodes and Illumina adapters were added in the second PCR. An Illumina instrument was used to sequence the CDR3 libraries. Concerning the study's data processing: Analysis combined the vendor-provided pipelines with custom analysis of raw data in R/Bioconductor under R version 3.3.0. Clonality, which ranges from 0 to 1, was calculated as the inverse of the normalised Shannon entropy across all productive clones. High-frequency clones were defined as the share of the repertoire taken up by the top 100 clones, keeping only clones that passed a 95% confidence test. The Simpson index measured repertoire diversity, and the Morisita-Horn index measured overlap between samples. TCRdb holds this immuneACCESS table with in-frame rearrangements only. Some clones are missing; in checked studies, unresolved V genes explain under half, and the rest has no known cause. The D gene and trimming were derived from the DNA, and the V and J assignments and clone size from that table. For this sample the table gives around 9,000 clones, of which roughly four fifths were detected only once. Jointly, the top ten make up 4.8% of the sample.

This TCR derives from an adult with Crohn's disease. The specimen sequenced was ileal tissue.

The nucleotide sequence is TGTGCCACCAGCAGAGACCCGTCCGGGACTAGCGGGAGATCCGGGGAGCTGTTTTTT. Translated, it reads CATSRDPSGTSGRSGELFF. The rearrangement joined TRBV15 to TRBJ2-2; 14 bases in the middle match TRBD2. Here V drops 0 bases and J drops 6 bases, and the junction holds 9 bases not matched to any gene. The CDR3 has 19 amino acids, counting the end cysteine and phenylalanine. Solely the CDR3 DNA is kept, with 57 bases framed from the first base. The germline V gene (reference sequence) provides CDR1 LNHNV and CDR2 YYDKDF. The full variable domain, completed from the reference TRBV15 and TRBJ2-2 proteins outside the CDR3, reads DAMVIQNPRYQVTQFGKPVTLSCSQTLNHNVMYWYQQKSSQAPKLLFHYYDKDFNNEADTPDNFQSRRPNTSFCFLDIRSPGLGDTAMYLCATSRDPSGTSGRSGELFFGEGSRLTVL.